These 32 T cell receptor beta chains were sequenced from one sample in a study of T cell responses to AZD1222 COVID-19 vaccine. Repertoires were generated with immunoSEQ multiplex PCR, while TCRdb's copy carries only in-frame clones and drops some. The sample shows hundreds of thousands of clones, 90% to 95% of them seen only once. The source was peripheral blood, collected on day 0 of MenACWY control vaccination. The receptors here all came from an adult in good health.

This sequence joins TRBV12-5 and TRBJ2-5; TRBD2 is a possible D gene (6 bases). The CDR3 is 15 amino acids. With 3 bases removed from V and 5 bases from J, the gap between germline ends came to 16 bases. CDR1 and CDR2 from the germline V gene are LGHNT and FRNRAP. CDR3 loop: CASGFSGLLGETQYF. CDR3 sequence (DNA): TGTGCTAGTGGTTTCTCGGGACTCCTCGGGGAGACCCAGTACTTC.

The table lists this clone with a count of one. The rearrangement joins TRBV7-2 to TRBJ2-3, with TRBD1 matching over 9 bases. The V gene's germline CDR1 is SGHTA and CDR2 FQGNSA. With 5 bases clipped from V and 1 base from J, the junction kept 7 bases outside the gene matches. The CDR3 extends over 16 amino acids. As DNA, the CDR3 is TGTGCCAGCAGCATACGACAGGGGGGAGGCACAGATACGCAGTATTTT. Translating it yields CASSIRQGGGTDTQYF.

This chain uses TRBV20-1 with TRBJ2-3, with TRBD2 identical over 9 bases. The V and J ends lost 3 bases and 9 bases, in that order; junction bases with no gene match: 7. Germline CDR1 is DFQATT and CDR2 is SNEGSKA (reference sequence). This CDR3 comprises 13 residues. The CDR3: CSASLAGGRTQYF. DNA for the CDR3: TGCAGTGCTAGTCTGGCGGGGGGGCGGACGCAGTATTTT.

V usage is TRBV7-9 and J usage is TRBJ1-2; no clear D. Deletions cut 1 base from V and 3 bases from J, with 6 bases between. In germline, CDR1 is SEHNR, CDR2 FQNEAQ (reference sequence). This CDR3 has 13 residues. The CDR3 protein is CASSLEVHYGYTF. CDR3 sequence (DNA): TGTGCCAGCAGCTTAGAGGTGCACTATGGCTACACCTTC.

This chain uses TRBV19 with TRBJ2-2; no clear D. Germline V lookup: CDR1 LNHDA, CDR2 SQIVND (reference sequence). Trimming removed 8 bases at V and 1 base at J, with 11 bases between. The CDR3 is made up of 14 amino acids. The CDR3 is CASGTTVNTGELFF. The DNA for the CDR3 is TGTGCCAGTGGTACCACGGTGAACACCGGGGAGCTGTTTTTT.

The V gene is TRBV12-3 or TRBV12-4, the J gene TRBJ1-2, with D uncertain. V lost 8 bases, J lost 5 bases, and 15 bases lay in between. The CDR3 has 13 residues. The CDR3 DNA is TGTGCCAGCGCGCGCGCAAGGGCTTATGGCTACACCTTC. Residues: CASARARAYGYTF.

The J gene is TRBJ1-6, the V gene TRBV28, with TRBD1 identical over 7 bases. Unmatched junction bases numbered 10, after V lost 6 bases and J lost 8 bases. The CDR3 consists of 15 residues. Germline V CDR1 and CDR2: MDHEN, SYDVKM. Here the CDR3 DNA reads TGTGCCAGCAGCCTAGGGGTAGGGACAGATTCACCCCTCCACTTT. Its protein product is CASSLGVGTDSPLHF.

The chain combines TRBV6-5 with TRBJ1-6; D not resolved. The length of the CDR3 is 13 residues. Deletions cut 6 bases from V and 9 bases from J, with 12 bases between. The V gene's germline CDR1 is MNHEY and CDR2 SVGAGI. As DNA, the CDR3 is TGTGCCAGCAGCTGGGAACATTTTTCACCCCTCCACTTT. It specifies CASSWEHFSPLHF.

The chain is built from TRBV3-1 (or the pseudogene TRBV3-2) and TRBJ1-6, with D unclear. This CDR3 spans 15 amino acids. V shed 2 bases and J shed 10 bases, with 15 bases lying between them. From germline, CDR1 is LGHDT and CDR2 YNNKEL (reference sequence). The CDR3 sequence: CASSQIFPDVSPLHF. The CDR3 DNA reads TGTGCCAGCAGCCAAATTTTTCCGGACGTATCACCCCTCCACTTT.

V is TRBV6-5 and J is TRBJ2-5; D may be TRBD2 (6 bases). Looked up from germline, CDR1 is MNHEY and CDR2 is SVGAGI. V was clipped by 6 bases and J by 1 base, with 9 bases between them. The CDR3 is made up of 13 amino acids. This CDR3 reads CASRRTIQETQYF. The CDR3, as DNA: TGTGCCAGCAGGAGGACTATCCAAGAGACCCAGTACTTC.

The gene calls are TRBV7-9 and TRBJ2-1; 12 positions agree with TRBD2. The CDR3 length is 15 residues. V was clipped by 4 bases and J by 5 bases; unmatched bases: 3. Germline lookup yields CDR1 SEHNR and CDR2 FQNEAQ (reference sequence). The DNA for the CDR3 is TGTGCCAGCAGCTCTAGCGGGGGGGCCCACAATGAGCAGTTCTTC. Translated, it gives CASSSSGGAHNEQFF.

This chain joins TRBV6-1 and TRBJ1-1; the D is unclear. Germline V gene sequence: CDR1 MNHNS, CDR2 SASEGT. V lost 2 bases, J lost 4 bases, and 20 bases lay in between. The length of the CDR3 is 17 residues. CDR3 residues: CASSEIYNGLEGTEAFF. The CDR3 region has the DNA TGTGCCAGCAGTGAAATTTACAATGGGCTGGAAGGCACTGAAGCTTTCTTT.

The chain combines TRBV30 with TRBJ1-3; 7 bases agree with TRBD1. V lost 3 bases to trimming and J lost 12 bases; unmatched junction nucleotides: 8. CDR3 size: 12 residues. CDR1 and CDR2 from the germline V gene are GTSNPN and SVGIG (reference sequence). The CDR3 sequence: CAWSPPRGVIYF. Written as DNA, the CDR3 is TGTGCCTGGAGCCCGCCCAGGGGGGTCATATATTTT.

V is TRBV25-1 and J is TRBJ1-4; 7 nucleotides line up with TRBD1. The CDR3 length is 15 residues. In germline, CDR1 is MGHDK, CDR2 SYGVNS. Trimming removed 2 bases from V and 7 bases from J; junction bases left unmatched: 7. CDR3 in DNA: TGTGCCAGCAGTGAAAAGGGGGCATATGGTGAAAAACTGTTTTTT. Protein product: CASSEKGAYGEKLFF.

Comment on this clone: Other nucleotide sequences from this sample produce the same CDR3. The CDR3 DNA follows: TGTGCCAGCAGCCAAGTATCAACAGGGGGGCGTCAGCCCCAGCATTTT. Translating gives CASSQVSTGGRQPQHF. The J gene is TRBJ1-5, the V gene TRBV16; 8 bases are a match to TRBD1. The V gene's germline CDR1 is KGHSY and CDR2 FQNENV. CDR3 length: 16 amino acids. V lost 2 bases and J lost 6; bases outside the gene matches: 9.

V usage is TRBV7-2 and J usage is TRBJ1-2; D perhaps matches TRBD1 (6 bases). CDR3 length equals 14 residues. Trimming left V 5 bases short and J 8 bases short, with 18 bases between. CDR1 SGHTA and CDR2 FQGNSA come from the germline V gene. Written as DNA, the CDR3 is TGTGCCAGCAGCGATCGTATTGGGGGCGGCGGCTACACCTTC. Translated: CASSDRIGGGGYTF.

V gene TRBV3-1 (or the pseudogene TRBV3-2) combines with J gene TRBJ1-4; D is unclear. CDR3 length: 13 residues. Germline CDR1 LGHDT, CDR2 YNNKEL (reference sequence). V shed 1 base and J shed 7 bases, with 7 bases lying between them. CDR3 DNA: TGTGCCAGCAGCCAAGGCGCGGCTGAAAAACTGTTTTTT. This sequence encodes CASSQGAAEKLFF.

This clone has a handful of counts. The V and J genes are TRBV7-2 and TRBJ1-3; D unresolved. The V gene lost 1 base and the J gene lost 1 base, with 5 bases spanning the gap. The CDR3 length is 14 residues. Germline V gene sequence: CDR1 SGHTA, CDR2 FQGNSA. CDR3 nucleotides: TGTGCCAGCAGCTTAGGGGGATCTGGAAACACCATATATTTT. The encoded protein is CASSLGGSGNTIYF. Drawing the rest from reference TRBV7-2 and TRBJ1-3, the complete variable domain is GAGVSQSPSNKVTEKGKDVELRCDPISGHTALYWYRQSLGQGLEFLIYFQGNSAPDKSGLPSDRFSAERTGGSVSTLTIQRTQQEDSAVYLCASSLGGSGNTIYFGEGSWLTVV.

The J gene is TRBJ2-1, the V gene TRBV7-2; D perhaps matches TRBD2 (6 bases). V lost 5 bases to trimming and J lost 9 bases, with 23 bases between them. The length of the CDR3 is 16 residues. Per the germline V gene, CDR1 is SGHTA and CDR2 is FQGNSA. CDR3: CASSLSLGRGSGEQFF. In DNA, the CDR3 is TGTGCCAGCAGCCTGTCCCTCGGGCGGGGATCAGGTGAGCAGTTCTTC.

The chain uses TRBV4-3 and TRBJ2-7, with 10 bases aligning to TRBD2. The CDR3 runs 16 residues. Per the germline V gene, CDR1 is LGHNA and CDR2 is YSLEER. V was clipped by 0 bases and J by 1 base; unmatched bases: 3. CDR3 sequence (DNA): TGCGCCAGCAGCCAAGATCTTAGCGGGGGGTCCTACGAGCAGTACTTC. It yields the protein CASSQDLSGGSYEQYF.

The V call is TRBV5-1, the J call TRBJ1-2; no firm D call. The CDR3 totals 13 residues. CDR1 is SGHRS and CDR2 is YFSETQ in the germline V gene. The V gene lost 3 bases and the J gene lost 4 bases, with 10 bases spanning the gap. The CDR3 protein is CASSWEKSYGYTF. The CDR3 DNA sequence: TGCGCCAGCAGCTGGGAGAAATCCTATGGCTACACCTTC.

The chain couples TRBV29-1 to TRBJ2-7, with TRBD2 matching 11 bases. The CDR3 is made up of 12 amino acids. V dropped 7 bases and J dropped 6; count of bases not matched to a gene: 5. Germline values: CDR1 SQVTM, CDR2 ANQGSEA. The CDR3 protein is CSALLAGAEQYF. CDR3 bases: TGCAGCGCGTTACTAGCGGGGGCCGAGCAGTACTTC.

The V and J genes are TRBV5-1 and TRBJ1-6; D is unresolved. CDR3 length: 15 amino acids. Germline values: CDR1 SGHRS, CDR2 YFSETQ. Trimming left V 0 bases short and J 10 bases short, with 14 bases between. The CDR3 is CASSLAGSRGSPLHF. The DNA of the CDR3 is TGCGCCAGCAGCTTGGCCGGGAGTCGCGGCTCACCCCTCCACTTT.

Notes on this clone: The junction shows a germline mismatch at one end, possibly a read error. The gene calls are TRBV6-2 or TRBV6-3 and TRBJ1-1; D might be TRBD1 (6 bases). CDR3 length equals 14 residues. Germline CDR1 is MNHEY and CDR2 is SVGEGT. The CDR3, as DNA: TGTGCCAGCAGTTACCAGGGGATGAAGACTGAAGCTTTCTTT. Protein: CASSYQGMKTEAFF.

This sequence joins TRBV7-2 and TRBJ1-5; 10 nucleotides align to TRBD1. This CDR3 comprises 16 residues. CDR1 and CDR2 (germline): SGHTA, FQGNSA. V trimming: 5 bases; J trimming: 1 base; junction bases outside the gene matches: 5. The CDR3 sequence is CASSRTGGWSNQPQHF. As DNA, the CDR3 is TGTGCCAGCAGCCGGACAGGGGGTTGGAGCAATCAGCCCCAGCATTTT. The whole variable domain, remainder taken from reference TRBV7-2 and TRBJ1-5, is GAGVSQSPSNKVTEKGKDVELRCDPISGHTALYWYRQSLGQGLEFLIYFQGNSAPDKSGLPSDRFSAERTGGSVSTLTIQRTQQEDSAVYLCASSRTGGWSNQPQHFGDGTRLSIL.

This chain connects TRBV5-1 to TRBJ2-3; 12 bases are shared with TRBD2. Germline trimming cut 4 bases from V and 0 bases from J; bases unmatched to any gene: 9. In germline, CDR1 is SGHRS, CDR2 YFSETQ. CDR3 size: 18 residues. The CDR3, as DNA: TGCGCCAGCAGCCTACGGACTAGCGGGGCCTCTAGCACAGATACGCAGTATTTT. Translated, it gives CASSLRTSGASSTDTQYF.

The J gene is TRBJ1-1, the V gene TRBV3-1 (or the pseudogene TRBV3-2), with D hard to call. The V and J ends lost 2 bases and 1 base respectively, with 5 bases between them. Looked up from germline, CDR1 is LGHDT and CDR2 is YNNKEL (reference sequence). The CDR3 loop spans 13 amino acids. CDR3 sequence: CASSQYRNTEAFF. The CDR3 nucleotides are TGTGCCAGCAGCCAATACAGGAACACTGAAGCTTTCTTT.

This chain connects TRBV6-5 to TRBJ1-2; TRBD1 matches 9 bases. The CDR3 is 14 amino acids. After removal of 6 bases from V and 2 bases from J, the junction contained 4 bases not matched to a gene. The germline V gene encodes CDR1 MNHEY and CDR2 SVGAGI. The CDR3, as DNA: TGTGCCAGCAGAGGGACAGGGAAGAACTATGGCTACACCTTC. It yields the protein CASRGTGKNYGYTF.

V and J are TRBV11-2 and TRBJ1-1, with D hard to call. Germline-derived CDR1 and CDR2 are SGHAT and FQNNGV. The length of the CDR3 is 12 residues. The V end lost 1 base, the J end lost 11 bases, and 11 bases lay between the germline ends. The CDR3 DNA reads TGTGCCAGCAGCTTAGGTAGGGTTACGGCTTTCTTT. Protein sequence: CASSLGRVTAFF. Using reference TRBV11-2 and TRBJ1-1 for the parts outside the CDR3, the full variable domain is EAGVAQSPRYKIIEKRQSVAFWCNPISGHATLYWYQQILGQGPKLLIQFQNNGVVDDSQLPKDRFSAERLKGVDSTLKIQPAKLEDSAVYLCASSLGRVTAFFGQGTRLTVV.

This chain connects TRBV24-1 to TRBJ1-1; D not resolved. V was shortened by 6 bases and J by 6 bases, with 13 bases between the two germline ends. The CDR3 consists of 13 residues. The germline V gene has CDR1 KGHDR and CDR2 SFDVKD. The CDR3 region has the DNA TGTGCCACCAGTCCCGGGTCCGGCTCTGAAGCTTTCTTT. Its protein is CATSPGSGSEAFF.

As to this clone: One end of the junction is discordant with germline, which a read error may explain. V gene TRBV5-3 combines with J gene TRBJ1-3; possible D gene TRBD1, 5 bases. TRBV5-3 is annotated as an ORF whose role is uncertain. The CDR3 is made up of 15 amino acids. The chain's CDR3 is CARSLVETDLVPRDF. The CDR3, as DNA: TGTGCCAGAAGCTTGGTTGAGACAGACTTAGTACCTCGGGATTTT.

The CDR3 reads CASSAPGTRANEQFF. In nucleotides, the CDR3 is TGTGCCAGCAGCGCCCCCGGGACGAGGGCCAATGAGCAGTTCTTC. V gene TRBV9 combines with J gene TRBJ2-1; D possibly uses TRBD1 or TRBD2 (5 bases each). Trimming shortened V by 3 bases and J by 6 bases, and 16 bases separated the two germline ends. This CDR3 has 15 amino acids. The germline CDR1 and CDR2 sequences are SGDLS and YYNGEE.